This T cell receptor (beta chain) was identified during a study of T cells in Graves' hyperthyroidism and ophthalmopathy. V gave up 7 bases and J gave up 5 bases, with 9 bases separating them. The CDR3 length is 12 residues. CDR1 is SNHLY, CDR2 FYNNEI, per germline. Many counts were recorded for this clonotype. Researchers amplified the TCR beta CDR3 regions from RNA transcripts. First-round RT-PCR of the TCR CDR3 relied on the HTBI primer set. MiXCR, applied by TCRdb to the multiplex PCR reads, yields one record per CDR3 protein. The sample lists a few hundred thousand distinct CDR3 sequences; around 14% were seen once.

The sequenced material came from blood. This clonotype was obtained from a woman younger than 30 with Graves' hyperthyroidism. The V gene is TRBV2, the J gene TRBJ2-1; D is unresolved. The CDR3 DNA reads TGTGCCAGCATGGGGAACAACAATGAGCAGTTCTTC. As protein: CASMGNNNEQFF.